This T cell receptor (beta chain) emerged from a study of T cell therapy after organ transplantation. Study summary: T cells were expanded approximately 2 weeks with 30 CMV class I/II epitopes. Findings of the study overall: Few nonresponder expansions may reflect low coverage from poor CD8+ yield. Pretherapy CD8 clonality inversely correlated with its fold change after therapy.

To note about this clone: Its antigen is undetermined.

Time point given: 20-29 weeks after completion of therapy. These patients had received solid-organ transplants and had drug-resistant or recurrent cytomegalovirus. Profiled with immunoSEQ multiplex PCR; TCRdb holds only in-frame clones, not every one. The profile shows about 20,000 clones, 84% of them singletons. Trimming left V 2 bases short and J 4 bases short, with 0 bases between. Per germline, CDR1 LGHNT and CDR2 FRNRAP. The CDR3 is made up of 11 amino acids. The TCR comes from a human patient who had received a solid organ transplant and had CMV disease. Some of these T cells may belong to the graft donor. The chain combines TRBV12-5 with TRBJ2-1; D is ambiguous. The source material was CD8+ T cells from blood, sampled after autologous CMV-specific T cell therapy. CDR3 nucleotide sequence: TGTGCTAGTGGTTTGTACAATGAGCAGTTCTTC. Its protein is CASGLYNEQFF.